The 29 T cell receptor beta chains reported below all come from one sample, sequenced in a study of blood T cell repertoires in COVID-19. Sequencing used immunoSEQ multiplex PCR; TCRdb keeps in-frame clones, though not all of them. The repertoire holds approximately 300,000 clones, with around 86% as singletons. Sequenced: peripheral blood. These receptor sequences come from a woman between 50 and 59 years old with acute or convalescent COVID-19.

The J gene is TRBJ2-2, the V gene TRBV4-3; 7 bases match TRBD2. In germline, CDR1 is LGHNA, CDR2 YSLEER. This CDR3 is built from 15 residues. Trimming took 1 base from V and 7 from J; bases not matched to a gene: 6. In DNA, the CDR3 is TGCGCCAGCAGCCAAGGCGGGAGCTACGGCGGGGAGCTGTTTTTT. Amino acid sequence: CASSQGGSYGGELFF.

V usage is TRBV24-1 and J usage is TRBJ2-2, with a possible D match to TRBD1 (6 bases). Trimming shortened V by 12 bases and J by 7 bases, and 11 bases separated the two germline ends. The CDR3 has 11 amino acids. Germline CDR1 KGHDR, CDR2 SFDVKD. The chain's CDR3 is CARTGLGELFF. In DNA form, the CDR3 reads TGTGCCCGAACAGGGCTCGGGGAGCTGTTTTTT.

The DNA for the CDR3 is TGTGCCAGCAGCTTACGGACAGGGAGGCAAAAACTGTTTTTT. This translates into CASSLRTGRQKLFF. This chain connects TRBV3-1 (or the pseudogene TRBV3-2) to TRBJ1-4, with 8 bases identical to TRBD1. Germline lookup yields CDR1 LGHDT and CDR2 YNNKEL (reference sequence). V was pared by 5 bases and J by 9 bases, with 8 bases of the junction left unmatched. The CDR3 has 14 residues.

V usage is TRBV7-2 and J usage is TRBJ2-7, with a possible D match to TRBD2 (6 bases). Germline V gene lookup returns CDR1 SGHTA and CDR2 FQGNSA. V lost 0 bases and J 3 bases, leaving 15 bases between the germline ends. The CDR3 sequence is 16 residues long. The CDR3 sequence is CASSLALLGGRYEQYF. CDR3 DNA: TGTGCCAGCAGCTTAGCGCTACTGGGGGGTCGCTACGAGCAGTACTTC.

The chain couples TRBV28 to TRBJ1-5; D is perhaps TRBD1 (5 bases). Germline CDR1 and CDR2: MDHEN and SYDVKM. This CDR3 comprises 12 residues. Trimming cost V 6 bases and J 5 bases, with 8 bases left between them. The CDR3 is CASRQTDQPQHF. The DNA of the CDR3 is TGTGCCAGCAGGCAGACAGATCAGCCCCAGCATTTT.

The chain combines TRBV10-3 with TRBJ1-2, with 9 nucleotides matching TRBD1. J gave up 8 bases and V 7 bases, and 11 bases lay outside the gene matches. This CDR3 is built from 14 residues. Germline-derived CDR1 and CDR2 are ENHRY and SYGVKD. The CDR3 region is CAIIQTGQGNGYTF. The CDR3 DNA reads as TGTGCCATCATTCAGACGGGACAGGGAAACGGCTACACCTTC.

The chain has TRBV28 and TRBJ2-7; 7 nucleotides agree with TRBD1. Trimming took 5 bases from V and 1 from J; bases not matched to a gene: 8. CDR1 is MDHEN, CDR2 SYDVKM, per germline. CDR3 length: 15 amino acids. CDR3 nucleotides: TGTGCCAGCAGTCCCCTATACAGGGGATCCTACGAGCAGTACTTC. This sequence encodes CASSPLYRGSYEQYF.

CDR3 in amino acids: CASSLSAVVAATYEQYF. The CDR3 nucleotides read TGTGCCAGCAGTTTATCCGCCGTGGTAGCGGCAACCTACGAGCAGTACTTC. This chain links TRBV27 with TRBJ2-7, with D perhaps matching TRBD2 (6 bases). The V gene lost 0 bases and the J gene lost 2 bases, with 17 bases spanning the gap. The CDR3 runs to 17 residues. Germline-derived CDR1 and CDR2 are MNHEY and SMNVEV (reference sequence).

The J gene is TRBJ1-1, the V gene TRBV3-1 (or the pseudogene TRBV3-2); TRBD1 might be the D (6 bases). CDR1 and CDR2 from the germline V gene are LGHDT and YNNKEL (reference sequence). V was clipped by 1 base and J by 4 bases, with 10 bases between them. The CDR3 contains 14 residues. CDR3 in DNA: TGTGCCAGCAGCCAAGCAGGGGCCCCCACTGAAGCTTTCTTT. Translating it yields CASSQAGAPTEAFF.

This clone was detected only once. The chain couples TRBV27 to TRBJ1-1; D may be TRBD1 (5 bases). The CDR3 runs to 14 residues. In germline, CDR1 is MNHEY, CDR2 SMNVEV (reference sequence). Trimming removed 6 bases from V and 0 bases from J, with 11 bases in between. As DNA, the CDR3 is TGTGCCAGCAGCCTCAGGGCCCTGAACACTGAAGCTTTCTTT. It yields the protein CASSLRALNTEAFF.

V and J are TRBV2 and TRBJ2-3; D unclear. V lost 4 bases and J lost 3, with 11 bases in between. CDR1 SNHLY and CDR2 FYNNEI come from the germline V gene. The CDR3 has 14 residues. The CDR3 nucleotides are TGTGCCAGCAGTGGGCCCCCCCAGACAGATACGCAGTATTTT. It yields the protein CASSGPPQTDTQYF.

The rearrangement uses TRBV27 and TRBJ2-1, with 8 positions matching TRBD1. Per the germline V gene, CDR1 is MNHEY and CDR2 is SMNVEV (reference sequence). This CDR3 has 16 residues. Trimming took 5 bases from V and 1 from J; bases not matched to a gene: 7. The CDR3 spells CASSGRQGRSYNEQFF. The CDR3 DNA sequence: TGTGCCAGCAGTGGGCGACAGGGGCGATCCTACAATGAGCAGTTCTTC.

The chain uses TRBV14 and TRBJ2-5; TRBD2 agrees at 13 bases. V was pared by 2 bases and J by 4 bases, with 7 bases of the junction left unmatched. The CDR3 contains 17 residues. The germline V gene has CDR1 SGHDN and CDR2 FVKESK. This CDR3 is CASSQTILAGGAETQYF. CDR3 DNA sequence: TGTGCCAGCAGCCAAACCATACTAGCGGGAGGGGCAGAGACCCAGTACTTC.

CDR3 region: CAVRDRGNTGELFF. The CDR3 DNA reads as TGTGCCGTCCGGGACAGGGGAAACACCGGGGAGCTGTTTTTT. This sequence joins TRBV10-3 and TRBJ2-2; 10 positions match TRBD1. Looked up from germline, CDR1 is ENHRY and CDR2 is SYGVKD. V was clipped by 11 bases and J by 2 bases; unmatched bases: 5. This CDR3 is 14 amino acids long.

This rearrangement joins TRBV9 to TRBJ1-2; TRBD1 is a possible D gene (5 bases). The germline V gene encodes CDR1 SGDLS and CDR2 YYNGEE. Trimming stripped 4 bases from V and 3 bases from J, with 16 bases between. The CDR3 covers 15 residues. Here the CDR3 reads CASSSRSETDYGYTF. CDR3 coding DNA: TGTGCCAGCAGCTCCCGTTCCGAGACAGACTATGGCTACACCTTC.

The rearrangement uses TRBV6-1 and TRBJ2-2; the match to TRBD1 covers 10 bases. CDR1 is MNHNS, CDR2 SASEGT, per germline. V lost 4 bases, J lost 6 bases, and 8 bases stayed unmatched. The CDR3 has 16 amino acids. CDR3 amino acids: CASSAWGTGVPGELFF. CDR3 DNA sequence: TGTGCCAGCAGTGCTTGGGGGACAGGGGTTCCCGGGGAGCTGTTTTTT.

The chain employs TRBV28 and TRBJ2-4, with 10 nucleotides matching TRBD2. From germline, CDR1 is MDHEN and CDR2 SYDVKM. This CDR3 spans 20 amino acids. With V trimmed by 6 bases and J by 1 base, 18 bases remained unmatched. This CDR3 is CASSLSEREGLYGAKNIQYF. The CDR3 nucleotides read TGTGCCAGCAGCCTCAGTGAGCGGGAGGGCCTATATGGGGCCAAAAACATTCAGTACTTC. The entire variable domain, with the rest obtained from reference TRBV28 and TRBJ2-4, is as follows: DVKVTQSSRYLVKRTGEKVFLECVQDMDHENMFWYRQDPGLGLRLIYFSYDVKMKEKGDIPEGYSVSREKKERFSLILESASTNQTSMYLCASSLSEREGLYGAKNIQYFGAGTRLSVL.

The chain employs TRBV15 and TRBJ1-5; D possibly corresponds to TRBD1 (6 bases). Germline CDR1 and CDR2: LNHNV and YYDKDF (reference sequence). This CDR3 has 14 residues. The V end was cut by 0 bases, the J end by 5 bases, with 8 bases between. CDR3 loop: CATSRERTDQPQHF. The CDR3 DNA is TGTGCCACCAGCAGAGAACGGACAGATCAGCCCCAGCATTTT.

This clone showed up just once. The CDR3 reads CASSYYRAEGEAFF. In DNA, the CDR3 is TGTGCCAGCAGTTACTACCGGGCCGAGGGTGAAGCTTTCTTT. The chain recombines TRBV6-2 or TRBV6-3 with TRBJ1-1; D remains unclear. V was trimmed by 1 base and J by 7 bases, leaving 13 bases between them. CDR3 length: 14 residues. Germline lookup yields CDR1 MNHEY and CDR2 SVGEGT.

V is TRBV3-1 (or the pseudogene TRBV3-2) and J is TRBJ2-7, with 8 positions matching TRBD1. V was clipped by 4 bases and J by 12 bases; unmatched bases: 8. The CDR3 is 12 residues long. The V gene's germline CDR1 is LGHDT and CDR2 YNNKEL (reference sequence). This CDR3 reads CASSPSQGAPYF. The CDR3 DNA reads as TGTGCCAGCAGCCCATCGCAGGGGGCCCCGTACTTC.

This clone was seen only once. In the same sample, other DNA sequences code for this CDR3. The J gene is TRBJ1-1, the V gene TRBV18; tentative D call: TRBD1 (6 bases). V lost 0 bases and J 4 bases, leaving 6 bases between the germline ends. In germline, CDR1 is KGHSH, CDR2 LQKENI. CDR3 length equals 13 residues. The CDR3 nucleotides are TGTGCCAGCTCACCACCAGGGGGCACTGAAGCTTTCTTT. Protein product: CASSPPGGTEAFF.

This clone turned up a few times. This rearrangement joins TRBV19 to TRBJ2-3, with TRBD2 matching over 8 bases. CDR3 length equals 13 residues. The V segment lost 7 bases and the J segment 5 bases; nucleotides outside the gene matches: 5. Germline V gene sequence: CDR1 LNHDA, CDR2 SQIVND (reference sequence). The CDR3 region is CASNGRAIDTQYF. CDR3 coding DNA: TGTGCCAGTAACGGGAGGGCCATAGATACGCAGTATTTT.

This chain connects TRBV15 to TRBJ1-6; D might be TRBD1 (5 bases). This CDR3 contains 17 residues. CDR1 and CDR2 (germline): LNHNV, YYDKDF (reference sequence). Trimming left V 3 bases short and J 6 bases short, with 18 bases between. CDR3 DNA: TGTGCCACCAGCAGTCCCTACAAGGGGATTTCTAATTCACCCCTCCACTTT. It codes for CATSSPYKGISNSPLHF.

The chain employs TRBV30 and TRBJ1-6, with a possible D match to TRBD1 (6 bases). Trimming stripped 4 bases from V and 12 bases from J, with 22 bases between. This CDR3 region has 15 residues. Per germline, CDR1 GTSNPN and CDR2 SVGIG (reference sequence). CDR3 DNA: TGTGCCTGGACCAAAACGGGGGGGCCTAGGGTACCCCTCCACTTT. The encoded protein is CAWTKTGGPRVPLHF.

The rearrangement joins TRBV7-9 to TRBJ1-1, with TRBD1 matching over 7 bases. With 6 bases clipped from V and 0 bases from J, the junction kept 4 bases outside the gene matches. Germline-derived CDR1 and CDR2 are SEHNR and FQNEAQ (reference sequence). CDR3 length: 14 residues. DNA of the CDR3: TGTGCCAGCAGTCTCGACAGGGTGAACACTGAAGCTTTCTTT. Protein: CASSLDRVNTEAFF.

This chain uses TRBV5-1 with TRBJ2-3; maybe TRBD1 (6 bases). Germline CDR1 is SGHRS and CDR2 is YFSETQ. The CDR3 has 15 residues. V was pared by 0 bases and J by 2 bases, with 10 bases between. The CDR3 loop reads CASSLGDTTTDTQYF. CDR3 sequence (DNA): TGCGCCAGCAGCTTGGGGGACACAACCACAGATACGCAGTATTTT.

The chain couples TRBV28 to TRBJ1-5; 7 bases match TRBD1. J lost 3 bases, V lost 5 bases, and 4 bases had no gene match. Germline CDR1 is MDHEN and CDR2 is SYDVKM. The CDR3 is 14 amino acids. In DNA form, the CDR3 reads TGTGCCAGCAGTCTGGGACAGAACAATCAGCCCCAGCATTTT. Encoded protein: CASSLGQNNQPQHF.

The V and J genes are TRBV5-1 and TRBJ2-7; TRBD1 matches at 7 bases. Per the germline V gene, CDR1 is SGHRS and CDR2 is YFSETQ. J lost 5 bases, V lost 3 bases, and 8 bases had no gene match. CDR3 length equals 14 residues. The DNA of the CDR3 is TGCGCCAGCAGCTGGGTGACAGGGACCAACGAGCAGTACTTC. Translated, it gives CASSWVTGTNEQYF.

CDR3 DNA: TGTGCCAGCAGCTTAGGGGACAGCTCCTACGAGCAGTACTTC. As protein: CASSLGDSSYEQYF. The rearrangement links TRBV5-8 to TRBJ2-7, with 7 nucleotides matching TRBD1. CDR1 is SGHTS and CDR2 is YDEGEE in the germline V gene. This CDR3 region has 14 residues. The ends lost 2 bases at V and 0 bases at J; junction bases unmatched: 2.